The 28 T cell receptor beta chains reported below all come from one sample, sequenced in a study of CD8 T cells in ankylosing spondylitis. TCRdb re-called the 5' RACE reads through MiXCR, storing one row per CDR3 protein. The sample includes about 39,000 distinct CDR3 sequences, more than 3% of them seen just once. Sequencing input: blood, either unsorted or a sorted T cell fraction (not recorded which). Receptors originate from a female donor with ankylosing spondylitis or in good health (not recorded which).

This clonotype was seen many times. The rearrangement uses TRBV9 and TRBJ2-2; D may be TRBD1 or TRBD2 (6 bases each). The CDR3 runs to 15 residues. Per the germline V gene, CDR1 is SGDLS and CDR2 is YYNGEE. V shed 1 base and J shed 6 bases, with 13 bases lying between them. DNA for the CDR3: TGTGCCAGCAGCGTATTATCAGGGGAGGCCGGGGAGCTGTTTTTT. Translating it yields CASSVLSGEAGELFF.

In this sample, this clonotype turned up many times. The CDR3 protein is CASSPRSGLDYGYTF. As DNA, the CDR3 is TGTGCCAGCAGCCCCAGGTCCGGTTTAGACTATGGCTACACCTTC. The chain recombines TRBV9 with TRBJ1-2, with unresolved D. V was clipped by 4 bases and J by 3 bases, with 16 bases between them. The CDR3 is 15 residues long. Looked up from germline, CDR1 is SGDLS and CDR2 is YYNGEE.

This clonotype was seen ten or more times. The CDR3 spells CASSVAQGNSPLHF. The CDR3 DNA is TGTGCCAGCAGCGTAGCTCAAGGGAATTCACCCCTCCACTTT. V and J are TRBV9 and TRBJ1-6; D is undetermined. CDR1 and CDR2 (germline): SGDLS, YYNGEE. The CDR3 extends over 14 amino acids. Trimming took off 0 bases at V and 7 bases at J, with 8 bases between the two ends.

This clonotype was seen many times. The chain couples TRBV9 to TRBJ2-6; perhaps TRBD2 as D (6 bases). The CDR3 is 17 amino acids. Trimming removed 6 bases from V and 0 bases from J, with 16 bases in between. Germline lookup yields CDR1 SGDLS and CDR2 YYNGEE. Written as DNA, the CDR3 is TGTGCCAGCACTAAGGGACTGCTCTACTCTGGGGCCAACGTCCTGACTTTC. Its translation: CASTKGLLYSGANVLTF.

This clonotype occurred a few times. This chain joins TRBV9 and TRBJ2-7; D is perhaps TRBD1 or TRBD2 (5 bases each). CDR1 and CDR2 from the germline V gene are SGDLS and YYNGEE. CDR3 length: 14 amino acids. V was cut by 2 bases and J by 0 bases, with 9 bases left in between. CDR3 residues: CASSVGTRSYEQYF. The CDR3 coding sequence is TGTGCCAGCAGCGTCGGGACGCGCTCCTACGAGCAGTACTTC. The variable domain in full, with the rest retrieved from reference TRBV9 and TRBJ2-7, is DSGVTQTPKHLITATGQRVTLRCSPRSGDLSVYWYQQSLDQGLQFLIQYYNGEERAKGNILERFSAQQFPDLHSELNLSSLELGDSALYFCASSVGTRSYEQYFGPGTRLTVT.

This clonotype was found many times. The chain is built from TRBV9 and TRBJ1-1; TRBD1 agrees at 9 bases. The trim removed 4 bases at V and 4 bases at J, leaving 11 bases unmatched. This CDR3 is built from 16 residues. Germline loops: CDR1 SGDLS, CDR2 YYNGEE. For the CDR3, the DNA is TGTGCCAGCAGCCCCGGTCACAGGGGGCGTGGCACTGAAGCTTTCTTT. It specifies CASSPGHRGRGTEAFF.

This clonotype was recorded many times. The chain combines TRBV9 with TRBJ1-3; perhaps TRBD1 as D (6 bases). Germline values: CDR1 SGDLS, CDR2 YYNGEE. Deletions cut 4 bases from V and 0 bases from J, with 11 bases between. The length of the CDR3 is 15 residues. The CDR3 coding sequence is TGTGCCAGCAGCCCGGACAGCTACTCTGGAAACACCATATATTTT. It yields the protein CASSPDSYSGNTIYF.

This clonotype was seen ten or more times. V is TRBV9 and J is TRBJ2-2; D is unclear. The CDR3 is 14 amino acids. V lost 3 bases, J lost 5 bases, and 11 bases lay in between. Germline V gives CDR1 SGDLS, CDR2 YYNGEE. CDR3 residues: CASSDPFETGELFF. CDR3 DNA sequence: TGTGCCAGCAGCGACCCTTTTGAGACCGGGGAGCTGTTTTTT.

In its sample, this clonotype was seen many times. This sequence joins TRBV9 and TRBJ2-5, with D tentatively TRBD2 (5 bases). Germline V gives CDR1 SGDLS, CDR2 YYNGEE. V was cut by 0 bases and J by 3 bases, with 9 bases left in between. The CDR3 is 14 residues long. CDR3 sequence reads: CASSVGGVEETQYF. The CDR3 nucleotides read TGTGCCAGCAGCGTAGGGGGAGTGGAAGAGACCCAGTACTTC. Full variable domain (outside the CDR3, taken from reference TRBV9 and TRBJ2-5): DSGVTQTPKHLITATGQRVTLRCSPRSGDLSVYWYQQSLDQGLQFLIQYYNGEERAKGNILERFSAQQFPDLHSELNLSSLELGDSALYFCASSVGGVEETQYFGPGTRLLVL.

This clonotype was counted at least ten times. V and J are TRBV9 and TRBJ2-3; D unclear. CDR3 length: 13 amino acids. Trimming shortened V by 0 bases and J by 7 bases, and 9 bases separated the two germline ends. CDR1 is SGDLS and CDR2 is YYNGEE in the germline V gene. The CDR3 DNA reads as TGTGCCAGCAGCGTAGAGGGCCCGCATACGCAGTATTTT. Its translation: CASSVEGPHTQYF. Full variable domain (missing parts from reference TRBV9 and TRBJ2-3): DSGVTQTPKHLITATGQRVTLRCSPRSGDLSVYWYQQSLDQGLQFLIQYYNGEERAKGNILERFSAQQFPDLHSELNLSSLELGDSALYFCASSVEGPHTQYFGPGTRLTVL.

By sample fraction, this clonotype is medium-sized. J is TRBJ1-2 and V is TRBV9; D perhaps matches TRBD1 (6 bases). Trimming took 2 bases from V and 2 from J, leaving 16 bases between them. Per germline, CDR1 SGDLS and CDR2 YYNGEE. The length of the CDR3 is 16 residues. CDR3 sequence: CASSVTSGVPNYGYTF. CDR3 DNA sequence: TGTGCCAGCAGCGTCACCTCAGGGGTTCCCAACTATGGCTACACCTTC.

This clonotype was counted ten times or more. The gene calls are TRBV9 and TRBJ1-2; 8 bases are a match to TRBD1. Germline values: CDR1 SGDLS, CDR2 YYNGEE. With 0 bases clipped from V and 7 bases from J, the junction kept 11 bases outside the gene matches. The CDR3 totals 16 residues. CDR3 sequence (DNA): TGTGCCAGCAGCGTAGCTACACCGGGACAGGCCGTTGGCTACACCTTC. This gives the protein CASSVATPGQAVGYTF.

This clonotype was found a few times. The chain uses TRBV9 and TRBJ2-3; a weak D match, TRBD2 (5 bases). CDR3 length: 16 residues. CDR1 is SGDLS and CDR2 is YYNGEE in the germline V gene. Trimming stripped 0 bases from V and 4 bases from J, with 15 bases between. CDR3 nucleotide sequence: TGTGCCAGCAGCGTAGAGGGAGCGTCGCTAGCAGATACGCAGTATTTT. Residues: CASSVEGASLADTQYF.

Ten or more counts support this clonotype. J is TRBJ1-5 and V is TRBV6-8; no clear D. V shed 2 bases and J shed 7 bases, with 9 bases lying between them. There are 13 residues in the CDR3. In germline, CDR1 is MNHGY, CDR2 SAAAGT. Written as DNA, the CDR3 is TGTGCCAGCAGTTACGAGGGAAGACAGCCCCAGCATTTT. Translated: CASSYEGRQPQHF.

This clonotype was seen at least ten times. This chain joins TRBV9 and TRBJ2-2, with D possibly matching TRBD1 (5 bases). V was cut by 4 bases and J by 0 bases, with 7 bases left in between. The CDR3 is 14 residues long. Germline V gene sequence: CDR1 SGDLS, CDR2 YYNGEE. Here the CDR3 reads CASSHRSNTGELFF. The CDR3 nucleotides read TGTGCCAGCAGCCACAGGTCGAACACCGGGGAGCTGTTTTTT.

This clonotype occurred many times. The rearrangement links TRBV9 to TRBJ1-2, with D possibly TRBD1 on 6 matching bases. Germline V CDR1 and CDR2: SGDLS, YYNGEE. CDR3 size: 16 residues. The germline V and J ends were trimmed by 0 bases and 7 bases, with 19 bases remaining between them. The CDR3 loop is CASSVGQGLLGGGYTF. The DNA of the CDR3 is TGTGCCAGCAGCGTAGGGCAGGGGTTGCTCGGGGGTGGCTACACCTTC.

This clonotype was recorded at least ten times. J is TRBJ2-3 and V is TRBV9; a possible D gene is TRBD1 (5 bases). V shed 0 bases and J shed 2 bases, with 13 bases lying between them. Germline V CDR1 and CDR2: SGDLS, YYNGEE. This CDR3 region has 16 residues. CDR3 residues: CASSVEGARNTDTQYF. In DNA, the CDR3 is TGTGCCAGCAGCGTAGAAGGGGCGCGTAACACAGATACGCAGTATTTT.

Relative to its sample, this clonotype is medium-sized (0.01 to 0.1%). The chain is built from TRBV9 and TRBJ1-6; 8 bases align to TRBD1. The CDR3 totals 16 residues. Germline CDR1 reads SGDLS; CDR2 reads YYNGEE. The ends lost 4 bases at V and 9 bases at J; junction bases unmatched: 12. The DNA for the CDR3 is TGTGCCAGCAGCTTAACCGGGACAGGAGGTGGTTCACCCCTCCACTTT. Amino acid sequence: CASSLTGTGGGSPLHF.

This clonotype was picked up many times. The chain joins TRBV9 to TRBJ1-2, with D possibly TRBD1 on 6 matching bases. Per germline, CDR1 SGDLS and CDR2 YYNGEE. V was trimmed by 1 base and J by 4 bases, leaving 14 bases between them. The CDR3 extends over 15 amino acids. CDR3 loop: CASSVLDRSVYGYTF. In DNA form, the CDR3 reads TGTGCCAGCAGCGTATTGGACAGAAGTGTCTATGGCTACACCTTC.

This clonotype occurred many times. CDR3 in amino acids: CASKAGAANTGELFF. CDR3 in DNA: TGTGCCAGCAAGGCAGGGGCAGCGAACACCGGGGAGCTGTTTTTT. The chain carries TRBV9 and TRBJ2-2; D might be TRBD1 (6 bases). There are 15 residues in the CDR3. Trimming pared 6 bases from V and 0 bases from J, leaving 12 bases between. Germline V gives CDR1 SGDLS, CDR2 YYNGEE.

CDR3 sequence (DNA): TGTGCCAGCAGCGTAAGGGGGACAGGTTCGACTGAAGCTTTCTTT. Amino acids: CASSVRGTGSTEAFF. The V call is TRBV9, the J call TRBJ1-1; 8 bases are shared with TRBD1. Germline V gene data show CDR1 as SGDLS and CDR2 as YYNGEE. This CDR3 is 15 amino acids long. V shed 1 base and J 5 bases; nucleotides not matched to a gene: 7.

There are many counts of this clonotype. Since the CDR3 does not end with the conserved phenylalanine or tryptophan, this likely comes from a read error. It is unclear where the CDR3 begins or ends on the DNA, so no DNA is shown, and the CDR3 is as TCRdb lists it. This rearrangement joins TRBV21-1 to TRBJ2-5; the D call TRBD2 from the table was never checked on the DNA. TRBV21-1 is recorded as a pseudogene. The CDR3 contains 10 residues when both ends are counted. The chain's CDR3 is CASSRLAGMG.

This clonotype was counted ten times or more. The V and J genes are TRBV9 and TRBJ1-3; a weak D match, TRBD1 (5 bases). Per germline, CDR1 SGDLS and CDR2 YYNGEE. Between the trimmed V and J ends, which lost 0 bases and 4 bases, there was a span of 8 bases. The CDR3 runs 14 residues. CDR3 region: CASSVVPGGNTIYF. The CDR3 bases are TGTGCCAGCAGCGTAGTTCCAGGGGGAAACACCATATATTTT.

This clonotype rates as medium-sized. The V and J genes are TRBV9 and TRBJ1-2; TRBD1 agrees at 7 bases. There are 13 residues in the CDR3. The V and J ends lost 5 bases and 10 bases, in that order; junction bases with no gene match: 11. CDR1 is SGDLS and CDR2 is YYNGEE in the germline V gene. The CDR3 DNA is TGTGCCAGCAGTTCGACAGGGCCCGGGGACTACACCTTC. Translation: CASSSTGPGDYTF.

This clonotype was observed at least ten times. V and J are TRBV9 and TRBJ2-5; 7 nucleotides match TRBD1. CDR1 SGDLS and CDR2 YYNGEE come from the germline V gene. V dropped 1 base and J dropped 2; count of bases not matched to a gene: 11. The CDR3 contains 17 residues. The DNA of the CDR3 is TGTGCCAGCAGCGTATCGTCGACAGGGAGAGGGCAAGAGACCCAGTACTTC. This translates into CASSVSSTGRGQETQYF.

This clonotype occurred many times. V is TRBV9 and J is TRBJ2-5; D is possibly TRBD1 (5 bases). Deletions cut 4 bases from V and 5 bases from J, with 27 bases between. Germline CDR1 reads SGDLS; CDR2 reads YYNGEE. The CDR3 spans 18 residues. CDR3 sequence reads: CASSPPPRAGSGWETQYF. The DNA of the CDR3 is TGTGCCAGCAGCCCACCCCCAAGAGCAGGGTCTGGGTGGGAGACCCAGTACTTC. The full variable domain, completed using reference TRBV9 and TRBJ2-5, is DSGVTQTPKHLITATGQRVTLRCSPRSGDLSVYWYQQSLDQGLQFLIQYYNGEERAKGNILERFSAQQFPDLHSELNLSSLELGDSALYFCASSPPPRAGSGWETQYFGPGTRLLVL.

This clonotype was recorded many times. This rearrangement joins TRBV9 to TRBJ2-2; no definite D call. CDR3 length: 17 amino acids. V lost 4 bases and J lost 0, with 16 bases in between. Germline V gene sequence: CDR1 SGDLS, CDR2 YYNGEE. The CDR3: CASSNYVGYANTGELFF. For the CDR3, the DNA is TGTGCCAGCAGCAATTATGTAGGGTATGCGAACACCGGGGAGCTGTTTTTT.

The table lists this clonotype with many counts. The CDR3 sequence: CASSTTDRGSPLHF. For the CDR3, the DNA is TGTGCCAGCAGCACAACGGACAGGGGTTCACCCCTCCACTTT. The J gene is TRBJ1-6, the V gene TRBV9; TRBD1 aligns across 9 bases. CDR1 and CDR2 (germline): SGDLS, YYNGEE. J gave up 9 bases and V 4 bases, and 5 bases lay outside the gene matches. The CDR3 consists of 14 residues.